This T cell receptor beta chain appears in the sequencing data of a study of T cells in Graves' hyperthyroidism and ophthalmopathy. Across the study: At the time of initial diagnosis and before any treatment, peripheral blood was collected. Study observations and caveats: Blood also showed most of the thyroid clonotypes that were expanded above 0.001.

The length of the CDR3 is 14 residues. The germline V gene encodes CDR1 SGHTA and CDR2 FQGNSA. About this clonotype: Its antigen is currently unknown.

Patients having uncontrolled infection, another autoimmune disease, pregnancy or lactation were not included. TCR beta CDR3 region amplification was performed from RNA transcripts. First-round RT-PCR with HTBI primers amplified the TCR CDR3 region. A single record per CDR3 protein comes from TCRdb applying MiXCR to the multiplex PCR reads. The table shows about 370,000 distinct CDR3 sequences, with 13% to 15% occurring only once. This sequence was found in an older woman with Graves' ophthalmopathy. The chain couples TRBV7-2 to TRBJ2-7; TRBD2 agrees at 9 bases. The J call may be in error: the DNA end matches TRBJ2-1 better. Sequenced sample: blood. Here the CDR3 reads CASSSTSGTYEQFF. DNA of the CDR3: TGTGCCAGCAGCTCGACTAGCGGAACCTACGAGCAGTTCTTC.